The TCR beta chain under discussion was sequenced for a study of shared T cell receptors in the human thymus. Germline CDR1 and CDR2: SGHTA and FQGNSA. The CDR3 spans 17 residues. With 3 bases clipped from V and 5 bases from J, the junction kept 8 bases outside the gene matches. Method: immunoSEQ multiplex PCR; TCRdb's copy keeps in-frame clones and lacks some. The table shows about 380,000 clones, with approximately 95% occurring only once. The specimen sequenced was thymocytes. The gene calls are TRBV7-2 and TRBJ2-1; TRBD2 aligns across 12 bases. This clonotype was sampled from a human donor. The CDR3 loop is CASSFPRTSGANNEQFF. The CDR3 region has the DNA TGTGCCAGCAGCTTTCCCCGGACTAGCGGGGCGAACAATGAGCAGTTCTTC.